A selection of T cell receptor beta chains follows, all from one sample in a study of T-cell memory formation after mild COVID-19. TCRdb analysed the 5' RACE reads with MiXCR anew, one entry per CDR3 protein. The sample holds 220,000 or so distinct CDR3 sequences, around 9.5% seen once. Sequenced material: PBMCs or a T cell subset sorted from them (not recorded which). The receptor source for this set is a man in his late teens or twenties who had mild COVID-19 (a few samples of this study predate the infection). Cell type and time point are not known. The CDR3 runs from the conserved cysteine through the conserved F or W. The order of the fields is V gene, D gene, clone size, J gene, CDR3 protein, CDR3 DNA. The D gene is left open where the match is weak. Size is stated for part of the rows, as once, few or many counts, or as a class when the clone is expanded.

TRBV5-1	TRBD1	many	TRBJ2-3	CASSTGTALGDTQYF	TGCGCCAGCAGCACTGGGACAGCGCTCGGAGATACGCAGTATTTT
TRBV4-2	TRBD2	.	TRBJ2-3	CASSQGASGSTQYF	TGTGCCAGCAGCCAAGGGGCTAGCGGGTCTACGCAGTATTTT
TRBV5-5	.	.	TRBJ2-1	CASSTGTFNEQFF	TGTGCCAGCAGCACCGGGACTTTCAATGAGCAGTTCTTC
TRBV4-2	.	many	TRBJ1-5	CASSQVHQSNQPQHF	TGTGCCAGCAGCCAAGTTCACCAGAGCAATCAGCCCCAGCATTTT
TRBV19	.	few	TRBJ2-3	CASSGSGGTQYF	TGTGCCAGTAGCGGTAGCGGCGGTACGCAGTATTTT
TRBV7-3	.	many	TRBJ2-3	CASSFGGPTDTQYF	TGTGCCAGCAGCTTCGGGGGGCCCACAGATACGCAGTATTTT
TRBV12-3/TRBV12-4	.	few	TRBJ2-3	CASSFYRDTQYF	TGTGCCAGCAGTTTCTACCGAGATACGCAGTATTTT
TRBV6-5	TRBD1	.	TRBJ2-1	CASRGQGSYNEQFF	TGTGCCAGCAGGGGACAGGGTTCCTACAATGAGCAGTTCTTC
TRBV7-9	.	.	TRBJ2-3	CASSPTRGQGSWGSTDTQYF	TGTGCCAGCAGCCCGACCCGGGGACAAGGGTCCTGGGGTAGCACAGATACGCAGTATTTT
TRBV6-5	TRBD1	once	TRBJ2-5	CASRSTGTGGETQYF	TGTGCCAGCAGGTCGACCGGGACAGGGGGAGAGACCCAGTACTTC
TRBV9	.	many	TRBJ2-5	CASTKSGAGSQETQYF	TGTGCCAGCACAAAAAGTGGGGCGGGGAGCCAAGAGACCCAGTACTTC
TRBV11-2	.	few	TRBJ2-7	CASRLGATATYEQYF	TGTGCCAGCAGGTTGGGAGCGACAGCTACCTACGAGCAGTACTTC
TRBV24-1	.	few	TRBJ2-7	CATSDLPFLNLASSYEQYF	TGTGCCACCAGTGATTTGCCCTTCTTGAATCTCGCTAGCTCCTACGAGCAGTACTTC
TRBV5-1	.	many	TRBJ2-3	CASSLQSTDTQYF	TGCGCCAGCAGCTTGCAGAGCACAGATACGCAGTATTTT
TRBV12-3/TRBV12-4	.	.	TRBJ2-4	CASSPPVEAKNIQYF	TGTGCCAGCAGCCCCCCCGTGGAGGCCAAAAACATTCAGTACTTC